These T cell receptor beta chains were read from a single sample in a study of blood T cell repertoires in COVID-19. Profiling relied on immunoSEQ multiplex PCR, and the TCRdb table lists in-frame clones only, not all of them. This sample has more than 250,000 clones, with roughly 87% found just once. Material: peripheral blood. The receptors were gathered from a man over 45 with active or convalescent COVID-19. Each CDR3 is given with its conserved first and last residue. The D gene is left open where the match is weak. Rows give clone size only sometimes, using once, few, many, or a class for an expanded clone.

d_gene,abundance,v_gene,j_gene,CDR3nt,CDR3aa
.,.,TRBV11-2,TRBJ2-7,TGTGCCAGCAGCTTAGTAGGCACTACGGCTCATGAACAGTACTTC,CASSLVGTTAHEQYF
TRBD2,.,TRBV9,TRBJ2-1,TGTGCCAGCAGCGTGGGGGGGTCCTACAATGAGCAGTTCTTC,CASSVGGSYNEQFF
.,.,TRBV6-2/TRBV6-3,TRBJ1-1,TGTGCCAGCAGTTACTCGACGGGGGGGATCATGAACACTGAAGCTTTCTTT,CASSYSTGGIMNTEAFF
.,.,TRBV5-6,TRBJ2-4,TGTGCCAGCAGCGTACAGGGAACCAAAAACATTCAGTACTTC,CASSVQGTKNIQYF
.,.,TRBV4-2,TRBJ1-2,TGTGCCAGCAGCCAAGACGTTGGGAGGATCAACTATGGCTACACCTTC,CASSQDVGRINYGYTF
TRBD1,once,TRBV12-5,TRBJ2-5,TGTGCTAGTGGTTTGGGGTCAGGGGGCTGGGAGACCCAGTACTTC,CASGLGSGGWETQYF
TRBD1,once,TRBV7-2,TRBJ1-2,TGTGCCAGCAGCCCAGCAGGAGGGGGCGCCTATGGCTACACCTTC,CASSPAGGGAYGYTF
TRBD1,.,TRBV5-1,TRBJ1-5,TGCGCCAGCAGCTTAGGGACAGAGCACCAGCCCCAGCATTTT,CASSLGTEHQPQHF
TRBD1,once,TRBV6-5,TRBJ1-2,TGTGCCAGCAGTTACGGGTCAGGGGGCGCGGATGGCTACACCTTC,CASSYGSGGADGYTF
TRBD2,.,TRBV24-1,TRBJ2-5,TGTGCCACCGGAGCCCGGGGGGTCGAGACCCAGTACTTC,CATGARGVETQYF
TRBD2,.,TRBV28,TRBJ2-1,TGTGCCAGCAGACTCACGGGACTAGCGGGCGGGGAGCAGTTCTTC,CASRLTGLAGGEQFF
.,.,TRBV15,TRBJ1-2,TGTGCCACCAGCCCAGACCTCATAAGGGGGATTGACAGCAACTATGGCTACACCTTC,CATSPDLIRGIDSNYGYTF
TRBD2,.,TRBV27,TRBJ2-7,TGTGCCAGCAGCATAAAAAGGAGGGCGGGAGAGGCCTACGAGCAGTACTTC,CASSIKRRAGEAYEQYF
TRBD1,.,TRBV24-1,TRBJ1-1,TGTGCCACCAAGGGACAGAGAAACACTGAAGCTTTCTTT,CATKGQRNTEAFF
TRBD1,.,TRBV2,TRBJ1-1,TGTGCCAGCAGTGAAACCGGGACAGGGGGCGCGGACACTGAAGCTTTCTTT,CASSETGTGGADTEAFF
TRBD2,.,TRBV9,TRBJ2-1,TGTGCCAGCAGCGCGGGGACTAGCACCCATGAGCAGTTCTTC,CASSAGTSTHEQFF
.,once,TRBV2,TRBJ1-5,TGTGCCAGCAGCGCCACAGGGTCCGATCAGCCCCAGCATTTT,CASSATGSDQPQHF
TRBD1,once,TRBV5-1,TRBJ2-3,TGCGCCAGCAGCTTAATGGGGACAGGGATAACAACAGATACGCAGTATTTT,CASSLMGTGITTDTQYF
TRBD1,.,TRBV5-1,TRBJ2-7,TGCGCCAGCAGCTGGTCCGGGACAGGGGCCTACGAGCAGTACTTC,CASSWSGTGAYEQYF
.,.,TRBV11-2,TRBJ2-7,TGTGCCAGCAGCCTCGTACAAGGACAGTACGAGCAGTACTTC,CASSLVQGQYEQYF
TRBD2,once,TRBV5-1,TRBJ2-1,TGCGCCAGCAGCTTAGCGGGAGGATCGAATGAGCAGTTCTTC,CASSLAGGSNEQFF
.,.,TRBV15,TRBJ1-2,TGTGCCACCAGCAGAGATCCGAGGGCTCCAAGCTATGGCTACACCTTC,CATSRDPRAPSYGYTF
.,few,TRBV20-1,TRBJ1-2,TGCAGTGCTAGTTCCACGGATGGACCCCAGGGTAACTATGGCTACACCTTC,CSASSTDGPQGNYGYTF
TRBD1,.,TRBV6-1,TRBJ2-3,TGTGCCAGCAGTGAACTGACAGGGACCAGCACAGATACGCAGTATTTT,CASSELTGTSTDTQYF
.,.,TRBV7-9,TRBJ2-3,TGTGCCAGCAGCTTCGGGGCAGATACGCAGTATTTT,CASSFGADTQYF
TRBD1,.,TRBV18,TRBJ1-2,TGTGCCAGCTCACGGGACAGGGGGCCCTATGGCTACACCTTC,CASSRDRGPYGYTF
.,.,TRBV3-1/TRBV3-2,TRBJ2-7,TGTGCCAGCAGCCCCAGGCTAGCAGGTCGCTCCTACGAGCAGTACTTC,CASSPRLAGRSYEQYF
.,.,TRBV7-2,TRBJ1-1,TGTGCCAGCAGCTTAGACAGGGAGAACACTGAAGCTTTCTTT,CASSLDRENTEAFF
.,few,TRBV3-1/TRBV3-2,TRBJ2-5,TGTGCCAGCAGCCAAGGCCTGGGAGCGGGCCAAGAGACCCAGTACTTC,CASSQGLGAGQETQYF
TRBD1,.,TRBV2,TRBJ1-4,TGTGCCAGCAGGGATCACGGGACAGCCAATAATGAAAAACTGTTTTTT,CASRDHGTANNEKLFF
TRBD1,few,TRBV7-8,TRBJ2-6,TGTGCCAGCAGCTTGGCAGGGGGTCGGTCTGGGGCCAACGTCCTGACTTTC,CASSLAGGRSGANVLTF
TRBD1,.,TRBV28,TRBJ1-4,TGTGCCAGCAGTTCCCGGACAGGGGGCGGCAATGAAAAACTGTTTTTT,CASSSRTGGGNEKLFF
.,.,TRBV10-3,TRBJ1-3,TGTGCCATCACCGGCGGGGGCACCATATATTTT,CAITGGGTIYF
TRBD1,.,TRBV28,TRBJ1-1,TGTGCCAGCAGTTTAGGAGGGGGCAGAAGGACTGAAGCTTTCTTT,CASSLGGGRRTEAFF
.,.,TRBV28,TRBJ2-3,TGTGCCAGCAGTTTAAGAGGTCAGACGTCAGATACGCAGTATTTT,CASSLRGQTSDTQYF
TRBD1,.,TRBV7-9,TRBJ1-4,TGTGCCAGCAGCACAAATCTTAGACAGGGCAGCTTTGAAAAACTGTTTTTT,CASSTNLRQGSFEKLFF
.,.,TRBV5-1,TRBJ1-6,TGCGCCAGCAGCTTGGTTCAGGGGAATGGTTCACCCCTCCACTTT,CASSLVQGNGSPLHF
.,.,TRBV12-3/TRBV12-4,TRBJ1-1,TGTGCCAGCACCGCGACTAGGGGAGCTTTCTTT,CASTATRGAFF
.,.,TRBV10-1,TRBJ2-5,TGCGCCAGCAGTGGTCCGAGGGGGGAGACCCAGTACTTC,CASSGPRGETQYF
.,.,TRBV29-1,TRBJ1-1,TGCAGCGTTGAATCCGACAGGTCGAACACTGAAGCTTTCTTT,CSVESDRSNTEAFF
.,.,TRBV2,TRBJ1-4,TGTGCCAGCAGTGACGGGGGGGTTAATGAAAAACTGTTTTTT,CASSDGGVNEKLFF
TRBD1,few,TRBV6-5,TRBJ2-2,TGTGCCAGCAGTTACGGGACAGACACCGGGGAGCTGTTTTTT,CASSYGTDTGELFF
.,.,TRBV24-1,TRBJ1-2,TGTGCCACCAGTGATTTGCATTTCTATGGCTACACCTTC,CATSDLHFYGYTF
.,few,TRBV12-5,TRBJ2-3,TGTGCTAGTGGCCGGGGCACAGATACGCAGTATTTT,CASGRGTDTQYF
.,.,TRBV15,TRBJ1-5,TGTGCCACCAGCAGAGATGTAGGAGTTGTGGGTCAGCCCCAGCATTTT,CATSRDVGVVGQPQHF
.,.,TRBV24-1,TRBJ1-4,TGTGCCACCAGTGATACTACATCCGCGGAAAAACTGTTTTTT,CATSDTTSAEKLFF